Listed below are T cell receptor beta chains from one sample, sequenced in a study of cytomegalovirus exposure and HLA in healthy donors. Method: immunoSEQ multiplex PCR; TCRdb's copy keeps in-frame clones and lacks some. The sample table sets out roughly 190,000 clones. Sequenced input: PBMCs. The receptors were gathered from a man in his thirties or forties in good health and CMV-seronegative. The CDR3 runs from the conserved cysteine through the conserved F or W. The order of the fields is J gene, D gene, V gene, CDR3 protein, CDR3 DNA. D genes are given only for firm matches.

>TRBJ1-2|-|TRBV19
CASSISGTNYGYTF
TGTGCCAGTAGTATCTCGGGGACTAACTATGGCTACACCTTC
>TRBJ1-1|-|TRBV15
CATSRPGVNTEAFF
TGTGCCACCAGCAGACCAGGTGTGAACACTGAAGCTTTCTTT
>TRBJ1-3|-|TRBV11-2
CASSLELYSHSGNTIYF
TGTGCCAGCAGCTTAGAGCTTTACAGCCACTCTGGAAACACCATATATTTT
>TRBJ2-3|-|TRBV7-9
CASSLSGTDTQYF
TGTGCCAGCAGCTTGTCTGGCACAGATACGCAGTATTTT
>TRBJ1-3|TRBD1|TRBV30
CAWRTQGAGGNTIYF
TGTGCCTGGAGAACCCAGGGGGCCGGTGGAAACACCATATATTTT
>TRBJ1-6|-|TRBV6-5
CASRGGQQNSPLHF
TGTGCCAGCAGGGGTGGACAGCAAAATTCCCCCCTCCACTTT
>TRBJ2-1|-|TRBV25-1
CASSRGPTNEQFF
TGTGCCAGCAGTAGAGGGCCGACCAATGAGCAGTTCTTC
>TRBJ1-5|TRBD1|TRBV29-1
CSARGTGKGNQPQHF
TGCAGCGCCAGAGGGACAGGGAAGGGTAATCAGCCCCAGCATTTT
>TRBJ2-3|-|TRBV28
CASSTGQSTDTQYF
TGTGCCAGCAGTACTGGACAGAGCACAGATACGCAGTATTTT
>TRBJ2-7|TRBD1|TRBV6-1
CASSEASQGEYF
TGTGCCAGCAGTGAGGCCTCTCAGGGGGAGTACTTC
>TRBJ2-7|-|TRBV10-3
CAISKTGSSYEQYF
TGTGCCATCAGCAAGACTGGATCCTCCTACGAGCAGTACTTC